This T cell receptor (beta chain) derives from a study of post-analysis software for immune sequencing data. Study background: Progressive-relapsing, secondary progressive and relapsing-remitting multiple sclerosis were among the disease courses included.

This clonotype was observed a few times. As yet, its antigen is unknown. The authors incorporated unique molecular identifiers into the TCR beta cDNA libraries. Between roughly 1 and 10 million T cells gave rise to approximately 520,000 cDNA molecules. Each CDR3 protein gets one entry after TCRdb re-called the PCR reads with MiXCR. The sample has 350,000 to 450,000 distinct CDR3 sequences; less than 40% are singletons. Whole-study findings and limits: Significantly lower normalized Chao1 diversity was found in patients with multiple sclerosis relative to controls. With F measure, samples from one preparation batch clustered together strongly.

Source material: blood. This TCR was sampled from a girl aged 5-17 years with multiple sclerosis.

The CDR3: CASRPGGGPLYQPQHF. As DNA, the CDR3 is TGTGCCAGCAGACCAGGTGGGGGGCCCCTATATCAGCCCCAGCATTTT. The V and J genes are TRBV12-3 or TRBV12-4 and TRBJ1-5; possibly TRBD1 for D (6 bases). The CDR3 has 16 residues. The V gene lost 6 bases and the J gene lost 5 bases, with 20 bases spanning the gap.